This TCR beta chain was obtained from a study of blood T cell repertoires in COVID-19. TCRdb's table, derived via immunoSEQ multiplex PCR, lists solely in-frame clones and lacks some. The data show fewer than 250,000 clones, 90% seen once. The germline CDR1 and CDR2 sequences are MGHDK and SYGVNS. The CDR3 consists of 12 residues. Trimming stripped 6 bases from V and 4 bases from J, with 7 bases between. Donors were grouped by their self-reported clinical history. Sequences were obtained from PBMCs or T cells enriched from blood (not recorded which). V and J are TRBV25-1 and TRBJ1-5; D call uncertain. This clonotype originated in a young man who had been exposed to COVID-19. The CDR3 loop is CASSILNQPQHF. Written as DNA, the CDR3 is TGTGCCAGCAGCATTTTGAATCAGCCCCAGCATTTT.